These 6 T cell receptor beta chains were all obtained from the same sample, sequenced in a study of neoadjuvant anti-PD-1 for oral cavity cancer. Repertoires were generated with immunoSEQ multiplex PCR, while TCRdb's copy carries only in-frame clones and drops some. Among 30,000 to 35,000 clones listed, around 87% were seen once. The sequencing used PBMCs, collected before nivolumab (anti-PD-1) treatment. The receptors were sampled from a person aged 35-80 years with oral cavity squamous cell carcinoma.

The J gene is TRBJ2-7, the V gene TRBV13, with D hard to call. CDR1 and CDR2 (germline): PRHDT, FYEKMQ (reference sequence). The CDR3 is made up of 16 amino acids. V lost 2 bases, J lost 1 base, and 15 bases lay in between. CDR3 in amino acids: CASSLNPRSGSYEQYF. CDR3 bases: TGTGCCAGCAGCTTAAATCCTCGGTCGGGTTCCTACGAGCAGTACTTC.

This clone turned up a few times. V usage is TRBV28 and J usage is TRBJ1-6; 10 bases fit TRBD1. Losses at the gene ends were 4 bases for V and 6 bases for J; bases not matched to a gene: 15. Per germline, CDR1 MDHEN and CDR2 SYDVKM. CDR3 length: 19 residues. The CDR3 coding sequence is TGTGCCAGCAGTTCCCGGGACAGGGGTGGTAAAATCTTTAATTCACCCCTCCACTTT. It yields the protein CASSSRDRGGKIFNSPLHF.

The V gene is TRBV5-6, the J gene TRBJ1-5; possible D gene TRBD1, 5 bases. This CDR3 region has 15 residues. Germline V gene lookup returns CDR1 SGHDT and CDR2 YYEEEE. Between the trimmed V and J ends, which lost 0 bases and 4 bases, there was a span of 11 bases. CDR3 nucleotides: TGTGCCAGCAGCTTGGACGGGGGGAGGAATCAGCCCCAGCATTTT. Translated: CASSLDGGRNQPQHF.

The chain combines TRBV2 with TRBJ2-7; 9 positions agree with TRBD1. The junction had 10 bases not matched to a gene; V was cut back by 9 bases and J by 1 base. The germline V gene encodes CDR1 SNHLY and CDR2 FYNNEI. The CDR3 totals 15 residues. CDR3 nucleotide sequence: TGTGCCAGATCAGCGACCGGGACAGGGTCCTACGAGCAGTACTTC. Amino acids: CARSATGTGSYEQYF. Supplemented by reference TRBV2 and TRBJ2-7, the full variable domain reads EPEVTQTPSHQVTQMGQEVILRCVPISNHLYFYWYRQILGQKVEFLVSFYNNEISEKSEIFDDQFSVERPDGSNFTLKIRSTKLEDSAMYFCARSATGTGSYEQYFGPGTRLTVT.

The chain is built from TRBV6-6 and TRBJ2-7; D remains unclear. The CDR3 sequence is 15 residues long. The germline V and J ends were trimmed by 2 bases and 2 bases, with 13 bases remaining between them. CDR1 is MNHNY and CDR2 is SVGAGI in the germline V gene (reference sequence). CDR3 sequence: CASSYRSVGTYEQYF. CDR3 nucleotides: TGTGCCAGCAGTTACAGGAGTGTTGGGACCTACGAGCAGTACTTC.

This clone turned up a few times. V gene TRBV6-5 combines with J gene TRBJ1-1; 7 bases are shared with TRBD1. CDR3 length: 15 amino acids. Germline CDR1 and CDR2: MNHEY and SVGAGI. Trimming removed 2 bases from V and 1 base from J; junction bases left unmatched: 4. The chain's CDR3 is CASSYGGQPNTEAFF. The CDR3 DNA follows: TGTGCCAGCAGTTACGGGGGACAGCCGAACACTGAAGCTTTCTTT.